This passage covers 30 T cell receptor beta chains from one sample sequenced in a study of cytomegalovirus exposure and HLA in healthy donors. PCR primers comprised 60 Vbeta and 13 Jbeta primers. This table comes from immunoSEQ multiplex PCR, and its TCRdb copy is limited to in-frame clones, with some not included. The sample holds roughly 120,000 clones, about 80% seen once. Sequencing was done on a sample of PBMCs. The receptors shown here come from a woman aged 55-69 years in good health and CMV-seropositive.

A single count supports this clone. Here the CDR3 reads CASSPQRTSSYNEQFF. As DNA, the CDR3 is TGTGCCAGCTCACCACAGAGGACAAGCTCCTACAATGAGCAGTTCTTC. The chain has TRBV18 and TRBJ2-1; D might be TRBD1 (5 bases). Germline V gene data show CDR1 as KGHSH and CDR2 as LQKENI. V was cut by 1 base and J by 0 bases, with 10 bases left in between. The CDR3 loop spans 16 amino acids.

This sequence joins TRBV28 and TRBJ2-7; TRBD2 is a possible D gene (5 bases). Germline V gives CDR1 MDHEN, CDR2 SYDVKM. Between the trimmed V and J ends, which lost 5 bases and 3 bases, there was a span of 14 bases. This CDR3 is 14 amino acids long. DNA for the CDR3: TGTGCCAGCAGTGGGCTCTTGGCGGGCTACGAGCAGTACTTC. It yields the protein CASSGLLAGYEQYF.

The gene calls are TRBV11-2 and TRBJ2-5; no clear D. Trimming stripped 0 bases from V and 1 base from J, with 15 bases between. This CDR3 has 17 residues. Germline assignment: CDR1 SGHAT and CDR2 FQNNGV. The CDR3, as DNA: TGTGCCAGCAGCTTAGATAGCTATGGTAGCCTCCAAGAGACCCAGTACTTC. Translation: CASSLDSYGSLQETQYF.

This clone was seen once. CDR3 residues: CASRHPGQIYEQYF. Written as DNA, the CDR3 is TGTGCCAGCAGGCACCCGGGACAGATCTACGAGCAGTACTTC. The chain combines TRBV11-2 with TRBJ2-5, with 7 bases that match TRBD1. The DNA end is a closer match to TRBJ2-7, so the J assignment may be wrong. This CDR3 contains 14 residues. The germline CDR1 and CDR2 sequences are SGHAT and FQNNGV.

This clone was recorded only once. The V gene is TRBV5-1, the J gene TRBJ1-5; no clear D. The V gene's germline CDR1 is SGHRS and CDR2 YFSETQ. The V end was cut by 1 base, the J end by 5 bases, with 13 bases between. This CDR3 spans 15 amino acids. The CDR3 loop reads CASSLNYGEDQPQHF. The CDR3 DNA reads TGCGCCAGCAGCTTGAATTACGGGGAAGATCAGCCCCAGCATTTT. The full variable domain, completed using reference TRBV5-1 and TRBJ1-5, is KAGVTQTPRYLIKTRGQQVTLSCSPISGHRSVSWYQQTPGQGLQFLFEYFSETQRNKGNFPGRFSGRQFSNSRSEMNVSTLELGDSALYLCASSLNYGEDQPQHFGDGTRLSIL.

This chain uses TRBV6-5 with TRBJ2-7, with TRBD1 matching over 10 bases. CDR3 length equals 13 residues. Per germline, CDR1 MNHEY and CDR2 SVGAGI. This CDR3 reads CAGGDRGFYEQYF. The CDR3 DNA reads as TGTGCAGGCGGGGACAGGGGATTCTACGAGCAGTACTTC.

The V and J genes are TRBV12-5 and TRBJ2-7; the D is unclear. Trimming removed 3 bases from V and 2 bases from J, with 8 bases in between. CDR1 and CDR2 from the germline V gene are LGHNT and FRNRAP. There are 13 residues in the CDR3. CDR3 sequence: CASGFGGTYEQYF. CDR3 DNA sequence: TGTGCTAGTGGTTTCGGCGGAACCTACGAGCAGTACTTC. Full variable domain (remainder filled in from reference TRBV12-5 and TRBJ2-7): DARVTQTPRHKVTEMGQEVTMRCQPILGHNTVFWYRQTMMQGLELLAYFRNRAPLDDSGMPKDRFSAEMPDATLATLKIQPSEPRDSAVYFCASGFGGTYEQYFGPGTRLTVT.

This chain links TRBV28 with TRBJ2-3; D remains unclear. Trimming cost V 3 bases and J 4 bases, with 11 bases left between them. Germline V gives CDR1 MDHEN, CDR2 SYDVKM. This CDR3 is 14 amino acids long. The CDR3 protein is CASSFFSSSDTQYF. The CDR3 DNA sequence: TGTGCCAGCAGTTTTTTTTCTAGTTCAGATACGCAGTATTTT.

The rearrangement joins TRBV14 to TRBJ2-3; 12 bases agree with TRBD2. Per the germline V gene, CDR1 is SGHDN and CDR2 is FVKESK. The J segment lost 1 base and the V segment lost 2 bases, leaving 7 bases of the junction unmatched. The CDR3 runs to 18 residues. CDR3 DNA: TGTGCCAGCAGCCAACTAGCGGGAGGGCCCTCCGGCACAGATACGCAGTATTTT. This gives the protein CASSQLAGGPSGTDTQYF.

V and J are TRBV5-1 and TRBJ1-2; TRBD1 is a possible D gene (5 bases). The length of the CDR3 is 14 residues. CDR1 SGHRS and CDR2 YFSETQ come from the germline V gene. V shed 0 bases and J shed 5 bases, with 11 bases lying between them. As DNA, the CDR3 is TGCGCCAGCAGCTTGGACAGGATAAGATATGGCTACACCTTC. This encodes CASSLDRIRYGYTF.

This clone was seen more than once but under ten times. The chain employs TRBV27 and TRBJ1-2; 7 bases match TRBD1. CDR1 and CDR2 (germline): MNHEY, SMNVEV (reference sequence). The CDR3 is made up of 14 amino acids. Trimming at V came to 6 bases and at J to 7 bases, leaving 11 bases not matched to a gene. In nucleotides, the CDR3 is TGTGCCAGCAGATCGACAGGGCTGGGAGGTGGCTACACCTTC. This codes for CASRSTGLGGGYTF.

J is TRBJ2-7 and V is TRBV5-4; D gene ambiguous. The CDR3 has 15 residues. Germline V gene data show CDR1 as SGHNT and CDR2 as YYREEE (reference sequence). Between the trimmed V and J ends, which lost 0 bases and 0 bases, there was a span of 10 bases. CDR3 protein: CASSLAQAGSYEQYF. The CDR3 DNA reads TGTGCCAGCAGCTTGGCCCAGGCAGGCTCCTACGAGCAGTACTTC.

The chain combines TRBV25-1 with TRBJ1-1, with D possibly matching TRBD1 (6 bases). The V gene's germline CDR1 is MGHDK and CDR2 SYGVNS. The CDR3 length is 14 residues. The V and J ends lost 3 bases and 7 bases respectively, with 15 bases between them. In DNA form, the CDR3 reads TGTGCCAGCAGTGACCCTCACCAGGGGAGTGAAGCTTTCTTT. The encoded protein is CASSDPHQGSEAFF.

The rearrangement links TRBV6-5 to TRBJ2-7; TRBD2 aligns across 8 bases. CDR1 and CDR2 from the germline V gene are MNHEY and SVGAGI. V lost 0 bases, J lost 7 bases, and 5 bases stayed unmatched. CDR3 length: 14 amino acids. The CDR3: CASSYSSGRGEQYF. The CDR3 region has the DNA TGTGCCAGCAGTTACTCGAGCGGGAGAGGTGAGCAGTACTTC.

This clone was recorded a few times. The chain carries TRBV7-9 and TRBJ1-1, with D perhaps TRBD1 (6 bases). Trimming took 5 bases from V and 3 from J, leaving 10 bases between them. The CDR3 has 13 residues. Germline V gene data show CDR1 as SEHNR and CDR2 as FQNEAQ (reference sequence). The chain's CDR3 is CASSQGMDTEAFF. CDR3 coding DNA: TGTGCCAGCAGCCAGGGGATGGACACTGAAGCTTTCTTT.

V gene TRBV5-4 combines with J gene TRBJ2-7, with 7 nucleotides matching TRBD2. CDR3 length: 15 residues. Germline values: CDR1 SGHNT, CDR2 YYREEE (reference sequence). J lost 1 base, V lost 4 bases, and 8 bases had no gene match. The CDR3 sequence: CASSRTTSPSYEQYF. Written as DNA, the CDR3 is TGTGCCAGCAGCCGTACGACTAGCCCTTCCTACGAGCAGTACTTC.

The V call is TRBV27, the J call TRBJ2-1; 10 bases fit TRBD2. This CDR3 region has 16 residues. Trimming at V came to 7 bases and at J to 5 bases, leaving 11 bases not matched to a gene. Germline-derived CDR1 and CDR2 are MNHEY and SMNVEV (reference sequence). The CDR3 region is CASTSALAGGNNEQFF. CDR3 DNA: TGTGCCAGCACTTCCGCCTTAGCGGGGGGAAACAATGAGCAGTTCTTC.

CDR3 coding DNA: TGTGCCAGCAGCTTACTGGCCAGGGCCTCCTACGAGCAGTACTTC. Protein: CASSLLARASYEQYF. V is TRBV7-8 and J is TRBJ2-7; D is possibly TRBD1 (5 bases). The CDR3 has 15 amino acids. V was shortened by 2 bases and J by 0 bases, with 11 bases between the two germline ends. CDR1 is SGHVS and CDR2 is FQNEAQ in the germline V gene. Complete variable domain (other parts from reference TRBV7-8 and TRBJ2-7): GAGVSQSPRYKVAKRGQDVALRCDPISGHVSLFWYQQALGQGPEFLTYFQNEAQLDKSGLPSDRFFAERPEGSVSTLKIQRTQQEDSAVYLCASSLLARASYEQYFGPGTRLTVT.

This rearrangement joins TRBV9 to TRBJ2-7, with 7 bases fitting TRBD2. Per the germline V gene, CDR1 is SGDLS and CDR2 is YYNGEE. The CDR3 is made up of 15 amino acids. The V and J ends lost 0 bases and 4 bases, in that order; junction bases with no gene match: 7. The DNA for the CDR3 is TGTGCCAGCAGCGTAGGAGTGGGAGGGCGGTACGAGCAGTACTTC. The encoded protein is CASSVGVGGRYEQYF.

This clone was seen a handful of times. CDR3 amino acids: CASSLGRDTEAFF. The CDR3 region has the DNA TGTGCCAGCAGCTTAGGCCGGGACACTGAAGCTTTCTTT. The V and J genes are TRBV5-5 and TRBJ1-1, with D hard to call. Germline V gives CDR1 SGHKS, CDR2 YYEKEE (reference sequence). Trimming shortened V by 2 bases and J by 3 bases, and 8 bases separated the two germline ends. This CDR3 region has 13 residues.

The chain has TRBV11-1 and TRBJ1-1; 10 bases are a match to TRBD1. The CDR3 length is 14 residues. Germline loops: CDR1 SGHAT, CDR2 FQDESV (reference sequence). The junction had 6 bases not matched to a gene; V was cut back by 5 bases and J by 6 bases. CDR3 in DNA: TGTGCCAGCAGCCGGGGACAGGGGCGTCCTGAAGCTTTCTTT. Protein product: CASSRGQGRPEAFF.

The gene calls are TRBV19 and TRBJ1-1; D is possibly TRBD1 (6 bases). Germline assignment: CDR1 LNHDA and CDR2 SQIVND (reference sequence). The CDR3 covers 18 residues. V was shortened by 6 bases and J by 5 bases, with 28 bases between the two germline ends. CDR3 nucleotides: TGTGCCAGTAGCGAACTAAAGGGGGTCCCCGGGGGGTTGACTGAAGCTTTCTTT. Protein: CASSELKGVPGGLTEAFF. The variable domain in full, with the rest retrieved from reference TRBV19 and TRBJ1-1, is DGGITQSPKYLFRKEGQNVTLSCEQNLNHDAMYWYRQDPGQGLRLIYYSQIVNDFQKGDIAEGYSVSREKKESFPLTVTSAQKNPTAFYLCASSELKGVPGGLTEAFFGQGTRLTVV.

The chain has TRBV5-1 and TRBJ2-6, with a tentative D call TRBD1 (5 bases). V was trimmed by 3 bases and J by 0 bases, leaving 13 bases between them. CDR3 length: 17 amino acids. CDR1 is SGHRS, CDR2 YFSETQ, per germline. The DNA for the CDR3 is TGCGCCAGCAGCTGGGTGACAGACCGCTCTGGGGCCAACGTCCTGACTTTC. This translates into CASSWVTDRSGANVLTF.

The V gene is TRBV7-8, the J gene TRBJ2-1; 7 bases fit TRBD2. The CDR3 has 14 amino acids. CDR1 is SGHVS, CDR2 FQNEAQ, per germline. V lost 1 base, J lost 5 bases, and 2 bases stayed unmatched. CDR3 protein: CASSLGTRDNEQFF. In DNA, the CDR3 is TGTGCCAGCAGCTTAGGGACTAGAGACAATGAGCAGTTCTTC.

The chain has TRBV13 and TRBJ2-3, with 10 bases fitting TRBD2. V gave up 5 bases and J gave up 2 bases; unmatched junction bases: 7. The CDR3 loop spans 16 amino acids. CDR1 PRHDT and CDR2 FYEKMQ come from the germline V gene (reference sequence). The DNA for the CDR3 is TGTGCCAGCAGCGTACTAGCGGGACCTTACACAGATACGCAGTATTTT. As protein: CASSVLAGPYTDTQYF. The full variable domain, completed using reference TRBV13 and TRBJ2-3, is AAGVIQSPRHLIKEKRETATLKCYPIPRHDTVYWYQQGPGQDPQFLISFYEKMQSDKGSIPDRFSAQQFSDYHSELNMSSLELGDSALYFCASSVLAGPYTDTQYFGPGTRLTVL.

The chain recombines TRBV5-1 with TRBJ2-5, with 11 bases matching TRBD1. CDR3 length: 15 amino acids. V was clipped by 0 bases and J by 4 bases; unmatched bases: 2. Germline V CDR1 and CDR2: SGHRS, YFSETQ. This chain's CDR3 is CASSLGTGGPETQYF. The DNA for the CDR3 is TGCGCCAGCAGCTTGGGGACAGGGGGCCCAGAGACCCAGTACTTC.

A note on this clone: An end of the junction differs from the germline gene, which may be a read error. The same CDR3 is also encoded by other DNA sequences in this sample. This rearrangement joins TRBV5-4 to TRBJ2-3; D may be TRBD2 (6 bases). This CDR3 contains 16 residues. CDR1 SGHNT and CDR2 YYREEE come from the germline V gene (reference sequence). The CDR3 reads CASSFGGTREADTQYF. The CDR3 DNA reads TGTGCCAGTAGCTTTGGCGGGACTCGAGAAGCAGATACGCAGTATTTT.

This chain uses TRBV15 with TRBJ2-7; tentative D call: TRBD2 (5 bases). The V end lost 0 bases, the J end lost 4 bases, and 7 bases lay between the germline ends. The germline V gene has CDR1 LNHNV and CDR2 YYDKDF (reference sequence). The CDR3 covers 13 residues. The CDR3 spells CATSRDSGYEQYF. For the CDR3, the DNA is TGTGCCACCAGCAGAGATTCGGGATACGAGCAGTACTTC.

J is TRBJ2-2 and V is TRBV11-2, with 11 bases matching TRBD2. The germline gives CDR1 SGHAT, CDR2 FQNNGV. V was pared by 5 bases and J by 2 bases, with 4 bases of the junction left unmatched. The CDR3 spans 16 residues. The DNA for the CDR3 is TGTGCCAGCAGCCTAGGGACTAGCGGAAACACCGGGGAGCTGTTTTTT. This sequence encodes CASSLGTSGNTGELFF.

The chain joins TRBV25-1 to TRBJ2-2; D is ambiguous. Germline V gene sequence: CDR1 MGHDK, CDR2 SYGVNS. The V gene lost 4 bases and the J gene lost 6 bases, with 9 bases spanning the gap. This CDR3 is built from 13 residues. This CDR3 is CASSVISAGELFF. Written as DNA, the CDR3 is TGTGCCAGCAGTGTGATTAGTGCCGGGGAGCTGTTTTTT.